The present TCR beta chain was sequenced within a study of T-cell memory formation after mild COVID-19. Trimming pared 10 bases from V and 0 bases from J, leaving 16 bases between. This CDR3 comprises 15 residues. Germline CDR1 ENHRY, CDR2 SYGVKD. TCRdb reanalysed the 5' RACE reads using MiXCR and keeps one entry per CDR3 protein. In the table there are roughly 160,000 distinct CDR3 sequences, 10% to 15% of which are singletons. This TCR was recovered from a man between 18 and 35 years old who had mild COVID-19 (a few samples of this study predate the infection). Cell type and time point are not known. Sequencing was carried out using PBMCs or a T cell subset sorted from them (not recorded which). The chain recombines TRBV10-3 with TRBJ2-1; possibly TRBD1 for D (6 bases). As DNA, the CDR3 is TGTGCCACCAGGACAGATGGGATCTCCTACAATGAGCAGTTCTTC. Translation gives CATRTDGISYNEQFF.